A selection of T cell receptor beta chains follows, all from one sample in a study of blood T cell dynamics during melanoma immunotherapy. Clones were read by immunoSEQ multiplex PCR, and TCRdb kept only the in-frame ones, dropping some. The sample has more than 13,000 clones; roughly 85% are singletons. Sequencing was performed on blood, taken from a patient treated with checkpoint blockade. The receptors come from a human donor with melanoma. CDR3s include the opening cysteine and the closing phenylalanine or tryptophan. The order of the fields is J gene, D gene, clone size, V gene, CDR3 DNA, CDR3 protein. D genes are given only for firm matches. Not all rows give a size; the values are once, few, many and, for expanded clones, a class.

J gene: TRBJ1-6
D gene: .
clone size: .
V gene: TRBV30
CDR3 DNA: TGTGCCTGGAGTGTAGGTCAGGCCCTCCACTTT
CDR3 protein: CAWSVGQALHF

J gene: TRBJ1-5
D gene: .
clone size: .
V gene: TRBV28
CDR3 DNA: TGTGCCAGCAGCACAAGGGGGTTGGGTAGCAATCAGCCCCAGCATTTT
CDR3 protein: CASSTRGLGSNQPQHF

J gene: TRBJ2-3
D gene: .
clone size: .
V gene: TRBV4-3
CDR3 DNA: TGCGCCAGCAGCCAAGAACTGCTAGATACGCAGTATTTT
CDR3 protein: CASSQELLDTQYF

J gene: TRBJ1-1
D gene: .
clone size: few
V gene: TRBV6-4
CDR3 DNA: TGTGCCAGCAGTGACTCTGAGGGTACTGAAGCTTTCTTT
CDR3 protein: CASSDSEGTEAFF

J gene: TRBJ1-2
D gene: TRBD1
clone size: once
V gene: TRBV5-5
CDR3 DNA: TGTGCCAGCAGCCCCCCCACAGGGGGCTATGGCTACACCTTC
CDR3 protein: CASSPPTGGYGYTF

J gene: TRBJ2-1
D gene: .
clone size: .
V gene: TRBV2
CDR3 DNA: TGTGCCAGCAGTGCGTCTATCTGGGATTTCAACAATGAGCAGTTCTTC
CDR3 protein: CASSASIWDFNNEQFF

J gene: TRBJ1-5
D gene: .
clone size: once
V gene: TRBV29-1
CDR3 DNA: TGCAGCGTTTTGGGGGGGGGTAGCAATCAGCCCCAGCATTTT
CDR3 protein: CSVLGGGSNQPQHF

J gene: TRBJ1-5
D gene: .
clone size: few
V gene: TRBV27
CDR3 DNA: TGTGCCAGCAGACGACACGATAGCAATCAGCCCCAGCATTTT
CDR3 protein: CASRRHDSNQPQHF

J gene: TRBJ2-5
D gene: .
clone size: .
V gene: TRBV30
CDR3 DNA: TGTGCCTGGAGGGGTCCGGGAGAGACCCAGTACTTC
CDR3 protein: CAWRGPGETQYF

J gene: TRBJ1-1
D gene: .
clone size: .
V gene: TRBV21-1
CDR3 DNA: TGTGCCAGCACCCAAAAGGCCTCCCCCGGGACTTACCCCACTGAAGCTTTCTTT
CDR3 protein: CASTQKASPGTYPTEAFF

J gene: TRBJ2-1
D gene: TRBD1
clone size: .
V gene: TRBV27
CDR3 DNA: TGTGCCAGCAGACCCGGGACAGGGTACAATGAGCAGTTCTTC
CDR3 protein: CASRPGTGYNEQFF

J gene: TRBJ2-1
D gene: .
clone size: .
V gene: TRBV7-6
CDR3 DNA: TGTGCCAGCAGCCCTATAGTGGCGGGACCCGGATACAATGAGCAGTTCTTC
CDR3 protein: CASSPIVAGPGYNEQFF

J gene: TRBJ2-1
D gene: .
clone size: .
V gene: TRBV11-1
CDR3 DNA: TGTGCCAGCAGCTTAGCGGGCCTAGATTACAATGAGCAGTTCTTC
CDR3 protein: CASSLAGLDYNEQFF

J gene: TRBJ1-2
D gene: TRBD1
clone size: .
V gene: TRBV28
CDR3 DNA: TGTGCCAGCGATACTCTCCGGGACAGTGATGGCTACACCTTC
CDR3 protein: CASDTLRDSDGYTF

J gene: TRBJ2-6
D gene: .
clone size: .
V gene: TRBV28
CDR3 DNA: TGTGCCAGCAGTTCCTTCCCCTTTAGGCGGAGTAACGACGAGGGTGGGGCCAACGTCCTGACTTTC
CDR3 protein: CASSSFPFRRSNDEGGANVLTF

J gene: TRBJ2-1
D gene: TRBD2
clone size: .
V gene: TRBV5-6
CDR3 DNA: TGTGCCAGCAGCTTTGGACTAGCGGGATCCTACAATGAGCAGTTCTTC
CDR3 protein: CASSFGLAGSYNEQFF